This T cell receptor beta chain was found in a study of blood T cell repertoires in COVID-19. At the level of the study: There were acute and convalescent COVID-19 samples, and they came from the United States, Italy and Spain. The analysed material was cDNA or gDNA that came from T cells, B-cell-depleted T cells, or PBMCs.

Original processing notes: Estimates of nucleated cell counts were drawn from the amplification of reference gene primers. Using immunoSEQ multiplex PCR, the repertoire was profiled, and TCRdb retains in-frame clones only, with some absent. D and trimming were read from the DNA, whereas the V and J calls and clone size are those reported in that table. The sample gives about 120,000 clones, about 85% of which show up once; approximately 10% is in the top ten. The CDR3 contains 15 residues. Trimming cost V 6 bases and J 0 bases, with 12 bases left between them. Germline CDR1 and CDR2: LNHDA and SQIVND (reference sequence).

This TCR was sampled from a man older than 75 with acute or convalescent COVID-19. What was sequenced was peripheral blood. The chain employs TRBV19 and TRBJ2-1, with D possibly matching TRBD2 (5 bases). This CDR3 reads CASRRTQSSYNEQFF. Here the CDR3 DNA reads TGTGCCAGTAGGCGGACTCAGAGCTCCTACAATGAGCAGTTCTTC.